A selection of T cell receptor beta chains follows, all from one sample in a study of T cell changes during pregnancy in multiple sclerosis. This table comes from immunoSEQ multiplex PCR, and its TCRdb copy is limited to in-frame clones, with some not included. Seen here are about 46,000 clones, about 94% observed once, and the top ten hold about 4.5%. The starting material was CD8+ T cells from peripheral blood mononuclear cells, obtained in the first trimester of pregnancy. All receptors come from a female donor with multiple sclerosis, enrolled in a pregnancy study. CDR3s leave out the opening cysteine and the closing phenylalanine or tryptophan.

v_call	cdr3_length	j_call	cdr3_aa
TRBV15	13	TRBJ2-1	ATSSGQGIYNEQF
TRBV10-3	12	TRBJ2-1	AIGREGRYNEQF
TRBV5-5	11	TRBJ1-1	ASSSPDREQAF
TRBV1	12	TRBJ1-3	TSSHRTSGNTIY
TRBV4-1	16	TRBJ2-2	ASSPKSGLAGNTGELF
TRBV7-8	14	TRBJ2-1	ASSLDGAYAVNEQF
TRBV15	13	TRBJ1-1	ATSREGRGTTEAF
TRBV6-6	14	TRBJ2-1	ASSYELAGEKNEQF
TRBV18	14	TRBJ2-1	ASSPDADRAYNEQF
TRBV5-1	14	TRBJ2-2	ASSKPGQGLAGELF
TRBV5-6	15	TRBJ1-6	ASSGGAGSGANSPLH
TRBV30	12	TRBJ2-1	AWSVPGDYNEQF
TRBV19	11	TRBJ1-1	ASSIGRMSEAF
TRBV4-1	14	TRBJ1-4	ASSQDNSGVNEKLF
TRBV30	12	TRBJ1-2	AWSGTANSYGYT
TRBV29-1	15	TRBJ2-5	SVEYSVGTAVKETQY
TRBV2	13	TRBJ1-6	ASRRGLGRDSPLH
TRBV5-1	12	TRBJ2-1	ASRLAVVYNEQF
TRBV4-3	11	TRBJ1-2	ASSPVEGAGYT
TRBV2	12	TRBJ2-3	ASSEEGATDTQY
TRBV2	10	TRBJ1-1	ASLKLNTEAF
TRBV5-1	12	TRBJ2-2	ASSLDYNTGELF
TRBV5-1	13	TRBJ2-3	ASSSPDRLTDTQY
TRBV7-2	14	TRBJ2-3	ASSSQDRGITDTQY
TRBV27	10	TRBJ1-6	ASSILGSPLH
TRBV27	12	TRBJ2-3	ASSLAANTDTQY
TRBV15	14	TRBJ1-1	ATSRRTGNVAGEAF
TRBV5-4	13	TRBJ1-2	ASSLDRGQSYGYT
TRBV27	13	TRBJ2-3	ASSSTSGSVNTQY
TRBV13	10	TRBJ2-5	ASSLYAETQY
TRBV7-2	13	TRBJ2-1	ASSLAYQGSNEQF
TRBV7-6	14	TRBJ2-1	ASSLLAGATYNEQF
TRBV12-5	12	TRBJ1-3	ASGLGGSGNTIY